The rows below give T cell receptor beta chains drawn from one sample of a study of T cells in Graves' hyperthyroidism and ophthalmopathy. TCRdb re-called the multiplex PCR reads through MiXCR, storing one row per CDR3 protein. This sample yields 330,000 or so distinct CDR3 sequences, of which over 15% are seen a single time; 15% to 17% belongs to the top ten. The sequencing sample was made of blood. These TCRs come from a woman between 40 and 55 years old with Graves' ophthalmopathy. The CDR3 runs from the conserved cysteine through the conserved F or W. The order of the fields is D gene, clone size, J gene, V gene, CDR3 DNA, CDR3 protein. A D gene is named only where the DNA matches it firmly. Rows give clone size only sometimes, using once, few, many, or a class for an expanded clone.

- many TRBJ1-6 TRBV13 TGTGCCAGCAGCTTAGAAGGGAGACCCCTCCACTTT CASSLEGRPLHF
- many TRBJ2-7 TRBV5-1 TGCGCCAGCAGCTTGGCCACCCTCAACGACCGGAGAAACCGCCTAAGTATCTACGAGCAGTACTTC CASSLATLNDRRNRLSIYEQYF
- many TRBJ2-5 TRBV10-3 TGTGCCACTCGCCGAGACTTTGGCCCCCCACAAGAGACCCAGTACTTC CATRRDFGPPQETQYF
- many TRBJ2-3 TRBV30 TGTGCCTGGACCCCGAGCGGGCGTAGCACAGATACGCAGTATTTT CAWTPSGRSTDTQYF
TRBD1 many TRBJ2-7 TRBV11-1 TGTGCCAGCAGCCAGGACAGGGTCTACGAGCAGTACTTC CASSQDRVYEQYF
TRBD1 many TRBJ1-5 TRBV15 TGTGCCACCAGCAGAGGTGCGACAGGGGGCAATCAGCCCCAGCATTTT CATSRGATGGNQPQHF
- many TRBJ2-2 TRBV30 TGTGCCTGGGGGCAAAAGGGGGGCTTTGGCACCGGGGAGCTGTTTTTT CAWGQKGGFGTGELFF
- - TRBJ2-7 TRBV6-1 TGTGCCAGCAGTGAAAGGCTGTACGAGCAGTACTTC CASSERLYEQYF
- many TRBJ2-2 TRBV12-3/TRBV12-4 TGTGCCAGCACACCTGGAGGGACCGGGGAGCTGTTTTTT CASTPGGTGELFF
- many TRBJ2-7 TRBV7-2 TGTGCCAGCAGCTCAGCCCTACCGTTCCCCTACGAGCAGTACTTC CASSSALPFPYEQYF
TRBD2 - TRBJ2-7 TRBV10-1 TGCGCCAGTGGTGCTCGGCTAGCGGGAGGGCCGCACGAGCAGTACTTC CASGARLAGGPHEQYF
TRBD1 - TRBJ1-2 TRBV6-5 TGTGCCAGCAGTTCCGAATACCGGGACAGAGTCTATGGCTACACCTTC CASSSEYRDRVYGYTF
- many TRBJ1-1 TRBV5-1 TGTGCCAGCAGTCCCGGGGGCACTGAAGCTTTCTTT CASSPGGTEAFF
- many TRBJ2-7 TRBV28 TGTGCCAGCAGTTTTGTTGGACGAAGCTCCTACGAGCAGTACTTC CASSFVGRSSYEQYF
- - TRBJ1-2 TRBV6-2/TRBV6-3 TGTGCCAGCACCAACACCGGGAGCCAGTATGGCTACACCTTC CASTNTGSQYGYTF
TRBD2 many TRBJ2-5 TRBV11-2 TGTGCCAGCAGCCCTACTAGCGAACAAGAGACCCAGTACTTC CASSPTSEQETQYF
- many TRBJ2-5 TRBV28 TGTGCCAGCAGTCCCGCAGGGGAAGAGACCCAGTACTTC CASSPAGEETQYF
- many TRBJ2-5 TRBV28 TGTGCCAGCAGTAATCAGGGGAGCGACGAGACCCAGTACTTC CASSNQGSDETQYF
- many TRBJ2-7 TRBV6-2/TRBV6-3 TGTGCCAGCACTCCTCCCTCATCCTACGAGCAGTACTTC CASTPPSSYEQYF
- few TRBJ2-5 TRBV7-8 TGTGCCAGCAGCCTCCCCTCGGTGGGGGGTGGGAGGACCCAGTACTTC CASSLPSVGGGRTQYF
- many TRBJ1-2 TRBV20-1 TGCAGTGCTAGAGTTGGAGGGGCCGTCTATGGCTACACCTTC CSARVGGAVYGYTF
- - TRBJ2-7 TRBV6-1 TGTGCCAGCAGGCAGCGGGTCCACGAGCAGTACTTC CASRQRVHEQYF
- few TRBJ2-5 TRBV18 TGTGCCAGCTCTTCCGGGACCCAGTACTTC CASSSGTQYF
- many TRBJ1-5 TRBV6-5 TGTGCCAGCAGTTACGCGGATAGCAATCAGCCCCAGCATTTT CASSYADSNQPQHF
- many TRBJ1-5 TRBV30 TGTGCCGGAGTAGTGGGTCAGCCCCAGCATTTT CAGVVGQPQHF
TRBD1 many TRBJ1-1 TRBV27 TGTGCCAGCCAACCGAGGGACAGGGTATTGAACACTGAAGCTTTCTTT CASQPRDRVLNTEAFF
TRBD1 many TRBJ1-5 TRBV5-1 TGCGCCAGCAGCTTGGAGGCAGGGGGTAGTCAGCCCCAGCATTTT CASSLEAGGSQPQHF
- many TRBJ2-5 TRBV7-2 TGTGCCAGCAGCTTAGGGCTAGGATGGGGTGAGACCCAGTACTTC CASSLGLGWGETQYF
- - TRBJ2-7 TRBV7-3 TGTGCCAGCAGCTTAGGTGCCGGAAATGGGGTGCAGTACTTC CASSLGAGNGVQYF
- many TRBJ2-2 TRBV19 TGTGCCAGTAGTACCCCCGGGGGCACCGGGGAGCTGTTTTTT CASSTPGGTGELFF
- once TRBJ1-2 TRBV12-3/TRBV12-4 TGTGCCAGCAGTCCGCGTCTAATCTATGGCTACACCTTC CASSPRLIYGYTF
- - TRBJ2-7 TRBV12-3/TRBV12-4 TGTGCCAGCAGCCAGGGGGGAGGCAGGGAAGGTGGGTACTTC CASSQGGGREGGYF
- - TRBJ2-7 TRBV27 TGTGCCAGCAGTCATAGGCGGGGAGGCGAGCAGTACTTC CASSHRRGGEQYF
- many TRBJ2-5 TRBV18 TGTGCCAGCTCACCAAAAGAAGAGACCCAGTACTTC CASSPKEETQYF
- few TRBJ2-2 TRBV30 TGTGCCTGGAGGCAGGTCAACACCGGGGAGCTGTTTTTT CAWRQVNTGELFF
- many TRBJ1-5 TRBV4-1 TGCGCCAGCAGCCAAGATGGATTCAGGGTAAGACATCAGCCCCAGCATTTT CASSQDGFRVRHQPQHF
- many TRBJ2-2 TRBV6-1 TGTGCCAGCAGTGAGCAGACCAACACCGGGGAGCTGTTTTTT CASSEQTNTGELFF
- many TRBJ1-2 TRBV19 TGTGCCAGTACCCGACTCAGGGGCTATGGCTACACCTTC CASTRLRGYGYTF
- many TRBJ1-5 TRBV6-5 TGTGCCAGCAGTCCCCTAGACAGTTATGAGCCCCAGCATTTT CASSPLDSYEPQHF
- - TRBJ1-2 TRBV6-1 TGTGCCAGCAGTCAGACACAGGAGTATGGCTACACCTTC CASSQTQEYGYTF
TRBD1 many TRBJ1-3 TRBV20-1 TGCAGTGCTAGACGGCAGGGGGCCCGAAACACCATATATTTT CSARRQGARNTIYF
- few TRBJ2-3 TRBV2 TGTGCCAGCAGTGACACTAGTAGAATCGATACGCAGTATTTT CASSDTSRIDTQYF
TRBD2 - TRBJ2-4 TRBV28 TGTGCCAGCAGAGGACTAGAGGGTTGGGTCAAAAACATTCAGTACTTC CASRGLEGWVKNIQYF
- many TRBJ2-7 TRBV29-1 TGCAGCGTTGGATTCGGGTACGAGCAGTACTTC CSVGFGYEQYF
- many TRBJ1-6 TRBV20-1 TGCAGTGTAGCCGGGAATTCACCCCTCCACTTT CSVAGNSPLHF
- - TRBJ1-5 TRBV7-9 TGTGCCAGCAGCCCAGAGAACCGGGACAATCAGCCCCAGCATTTT CASSPENRDNQPQHF